This entry is about one T cell receptor (beta chain). The antigen is unknown. Healthy Russian Caucasian donors spanned ages about 6 to 95 years. Trimming took off 4 bases at V and 2 bases at J, with 18 bases between the two ends. Germline CDR1 is SGHTA and CDR2 is FQGNSA. The CDR3 consists of 16 residues. The record originates from a study of blood T cells in healthy people across ages. Overall study results and limits: Naive T cell percentage and TCR beta diversity correlated strongly.

It was with a sample-barcoded 5' primer and a J-beta primer mix that a second PCR of roughly 7 to 12 cycles was run. Each TCR beta cDNA got a 12-nucleotide random molecular identifier. Via MiXCR, TCRdb re-called the 5' RACE reads, giving one row per CDR3 protein. The data contain 1,800,000 or so distinct CDR3 sequences, about two fifths of them singletons. The TCR was taken from a human donor in good health. The source material was blood. V gene TRBV7-2 combines with J gene TRBJ2-7; D is perhaps TRBD1 (6 bases). The CDR3 DNA follows: TGTGCCAGCAGCTCCACAGGGCCTCGGACCCCCTACGAGCAGTACTTC. Protein: CASSSTGPRTPYEQYF.